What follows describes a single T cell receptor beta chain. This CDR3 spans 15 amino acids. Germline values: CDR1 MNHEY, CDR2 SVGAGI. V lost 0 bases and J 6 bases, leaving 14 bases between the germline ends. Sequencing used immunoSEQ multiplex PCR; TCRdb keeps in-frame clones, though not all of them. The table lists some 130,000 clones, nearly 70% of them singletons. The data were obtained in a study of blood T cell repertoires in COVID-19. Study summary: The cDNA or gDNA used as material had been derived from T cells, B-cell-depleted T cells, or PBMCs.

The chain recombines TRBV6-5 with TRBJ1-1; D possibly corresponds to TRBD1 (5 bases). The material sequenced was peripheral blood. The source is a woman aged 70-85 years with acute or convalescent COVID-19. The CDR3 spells CASSYSDRGSPEAFF. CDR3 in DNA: TGTGCCAGCAGTTACTCGGATCGGGGGTCTCCTGAAGCTTTCTTT.